A selection of T cell receptor beta chains follows, all from one sample in a study of blood T cell repertoires in COVID-19. The table came from immunoSEQ multiplex PCR; TCRdb's copy has only in-frame clones and leaves some out. The sample includes 150,000 or so clones, around nine tenths seen only once; the top ten take 2.3%. Sequenced material: peripheral blood. The origin of the receptors is a human donor in a cohort sampled during active COVID-19. Each CDR3 is given with its conserved first and last residue. A D gene is named only where the DNA matches it firmly. Not all rows give a size; the values are once, few, many and, for expanded clones, a class.

TRBJ1-4 | . | 16 | TRBV6-1 | . | TGTGCCAGCAGTGAAAGTATGGGGCCCCAGGGTGAAAAACTGTTTTTT | CASSESMGPQGEKLFF
TRBJ2-1 | TRBD2 | 18 | TRBV11-2 | . | TGTGCCAGCAGAGACGGGACTAGCGGGAGTGGCCCCTACAATGAGCAGTTCTTC | CASRDGTSGSGPYNEQFF
TRBJ1-6 | TRBD1 | 13 | TRBV9 | . | TGTGCCAGCAGCGTAGGGGAGTCAGGGGGTATCCACTTT | CASSVGESGGIHF
TRBJ1-1 | . | 16 | TRBV28 | . | TGTGCCAGCAGTTTACATACAGGCCGGGTGAACACTGAAGCTTTCTTT | CASSLHTGRVNTEAFF
TRBJ2-7 | . | 14 | TRBV7-9 | . | TGTGCCAGCAGTTACGGGGGAGCCTCCTACGAGCAGTACTTC | CASSYGGASYEQYF
TRBJ2-1 | . | 15 | TRBV11-2 | . | TGTGCCAGCAGCTTTACAGGGTTCTCCTACAATGAGCAGTTCTTC | CASSFTGFSYNEQFF
TRBJ1-1 | . | 15 | TRBV23-1 | . | TGCGCCAGCAAGGGGGACACATCGGTGAACACTGAAGCTTTCTTT | CASKGDTSVNTEAFF
TRBJ2-1 | . | 16 | TRBV19 | . | TGTGCCAGTAGTGCTCCCCAATCTAGTTTCCCACAAAAGCAGTTCTTC | CASSAPQSSFPQKQFF
TRBJ1-5 | . | 14 | TRBV14 | . | TGTGCCAGCATTCGGGGTGGGAACAATCAGCCCCAGCATTTT | CASIRGGNNQPQHF
TRBJ2-7 | . | 16 | TRBV5-6 | . | TGTGCCAGCAGCTCACTCCGGACAAGGAGCACCTACGAGCAGTACTTC | CASSSLRTRSTYEQYF
TRBJ2-3 | . | 15 | TRBV7-8 | . | TGTGCCAGCAGCTTTAGAGTCCCTACTCCAGATACGCAGTATTTT | CASSFRVPTPDTQYF
TRBJ2-5 | . | 13 | TRBV18 | . | TGTGCCAGCTCAAGCAGGGTTCAGGAGACCCAGTACTTC | CASSSRVQETQYF
TRBJ2-5 | . | 15 | TRBV10-3 | . | TGTGCCATCAGTGAGTCTTGGCAAAATGAAGAGACCCAGTACTTC | CAISESWQNEETQYF
TRBJ1-1 | . | 14 | TRBV6-6 | once | TGTGCCAGCAGTTACGTGGGGGGACTCACTGAAGCTTTCTTT | CASSYVGGLTEAFF